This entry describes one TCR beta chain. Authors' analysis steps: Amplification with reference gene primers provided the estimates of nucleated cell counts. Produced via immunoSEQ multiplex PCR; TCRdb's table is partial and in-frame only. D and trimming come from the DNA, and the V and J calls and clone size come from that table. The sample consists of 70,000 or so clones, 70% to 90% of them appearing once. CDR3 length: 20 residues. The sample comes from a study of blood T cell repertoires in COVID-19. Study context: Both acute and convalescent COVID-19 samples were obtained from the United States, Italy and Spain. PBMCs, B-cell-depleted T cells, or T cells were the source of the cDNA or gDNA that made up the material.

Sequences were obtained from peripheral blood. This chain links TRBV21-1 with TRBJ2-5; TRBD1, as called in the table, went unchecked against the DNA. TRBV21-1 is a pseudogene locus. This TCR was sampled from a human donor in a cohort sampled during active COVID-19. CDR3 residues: CASSRAKRDSGEDRDETQYF. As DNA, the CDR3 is TGTGCCAGCAGCAGAGCAAAGAGGGACTCGGGTGAGGACAGGGACGAGACCCAGTACTTC.